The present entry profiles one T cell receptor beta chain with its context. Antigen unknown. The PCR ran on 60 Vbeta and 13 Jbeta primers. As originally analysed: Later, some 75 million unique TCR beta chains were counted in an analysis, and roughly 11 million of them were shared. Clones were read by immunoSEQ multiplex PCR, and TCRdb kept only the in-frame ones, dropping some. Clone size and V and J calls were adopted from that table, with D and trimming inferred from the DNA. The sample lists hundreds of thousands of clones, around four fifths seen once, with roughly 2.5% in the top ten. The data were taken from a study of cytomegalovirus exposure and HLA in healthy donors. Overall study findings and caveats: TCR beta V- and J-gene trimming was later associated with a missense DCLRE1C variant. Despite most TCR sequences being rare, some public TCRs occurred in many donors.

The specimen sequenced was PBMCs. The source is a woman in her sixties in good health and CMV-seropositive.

The CDR3 nucleotides are TGTGCCAGCAGCTTACGGTTGAGCACAGATACGCAGTATTTT. Translated, it gives CASSLRLSTDTQYF. This rearrangement joins TRBV11-2 to TRBJ2-3, with D uncertain. The CDR3 is 14 residues long. Germline CDR1 SGHAT, CDR2 FQNNGV. Between the trimmed V and J ends, which lost 2 bases and 0 bases, there was a span of 6 bases. Drawing the rest from reference TRBV11-2 and TRBJ2-3, the complete variable domain is EAGVAQSPRYKIIEKRQSVAFWCNPISGHATLYWYQQILGQGPKLLIQFQNNGVVDDSQLPKDRFSAERLKGVDSTLKIQPAKLEDSAVYLCASSLRLSTDTQYFGPGTRLTVL.